The 19 T cell receptor beta chains given below trace back to one sample, sequenced in a study of cytomegalovirus exposure and HLA in healthy donors. Sequenced by immunoSEQ multiplex PCR; TCRdb stores in-frame clones only, minus some. Of 100,000 to 150,000 clones in the sample, roughly 88% were seen once. Sequencing was done on a sample of PBMCs. These TCRs come from a man aged 18 to 30 in good health and CMV-seronegative.

This chain connects TRBV7-6 to TRBJ2-1; 10 positions match TRBD2. The V segment lost 0 bases and the J segment 8 bases; nucleotides outside the gene matches: 10. Germline V gene data show CDR1 as SGHVS and CDR2 as FNYEAQ. This CDR3 region has 17 residues. CDR3 sequence reads: CASSLARGAGGPDEQFF. The DNA of the CDR3 is TGTGCCAGCAGCTTAGCGCGGGGAGCGGGAGGGCCCGATGAGCAGTTCTTC.

The gene calls are TRBV7-8 and TRBJ2-1, with 7 bases aligning to TRBD1. Losses at the gene ends were 1 base for V and 4 bases for J; bases not matched to a gene: 7. CDR3 length equals 16 residues. CDR1 and CDR2 from the germline V gene are SGHVS and FQNEAQ. The CDR3 DNA reads as TGTGCCAGCAGCTTAGTATCCGGGACAGCATACAATGAGCAGTTCTTC. As protein: CASSLVSGTAYNEQFF.

The chain recombines TRBV29-1 with TRBJ2-1; D uncertain. Trimming removed 5 bases from V and 2 bases from J, with 7 bases in between. Per the germline V gene, CDR1 is SQVTM and CDR2 is ANQGSEA. The CDR3 has 12 residues. The CDR3 is CSVLHTYNEQFF. CDR3 bases: TGCAGCGTTCTTCACACCTACAATGAGCAGTTCTTC.

This clone was found a few times. This rearrangement joins TRBV19 to TRBJ2-1; TRBD1 agrees at 7 bases. This CDR3 comprises 15 residues. Germline lookup yields CDR1 LNHDA and CDR2 SQIVND (reference sequence). J was trimmed by 6 bases and V by 3 bases; bases with no gene match: 8. For the CDR3, the DNA is TGTGCCAGTAGTATTGGACAGGATCTTCTCAATGAGCAGTTCTTC. Translated: CASSIGQDLLNEQFF.

This clone was detected once. The chain carries TRBV4-2 and TRBJ2-1; no clear D gene. CDR1 LGHNA and CDR2 YNFKEQ come from the germline V gene. Trimming removed 0 bases from V and 4 bases from J, with 13 bases in between. The CDR3 has 16 residues. Here the CDR3 reads CASSQEQARSYNEQFF. In DNA, the CDR3 is TGTGCCAGCAGCCAAGAACAAGCTAGAAGTTACAATGAGCAGTTCTTC.

This chain joins TRBV6-5 and TRBJ2-3, with 9 bases fitting TRBD2. The CDR3 covers 13 residues. The ends lost 7 bases at V and 1 base at J; junction bases unmatched: 0. Germline CDR1 and CDR2: MNHEY and SVGAGI. This CDR3 reads CASKRGGTDTQYF. CDR3 DNA sequence: TGTGCCAGCAAGCGGGGGGGCACAGATACGCAGTATTTT.

This chain connects TRBV27 to TRBJ2-2; 8 bases align to TRBD2. J gave up 1 base and V 3 bases, and 7 bases lay outside the gene matches. Germline assignment: CDR1 MNHEY and CDR2 SMNVEV (reference sequence). This CDR3 region has 17 residues. The CDR3 here is CASSFTSGGLNTGELFF. The CDR3 bases are TGTGCCAGCAGTTTCACCAGCGGGGGACTGAACACCGGGGAGCTGTTTTTT.

The chain couples TRBV4-3 to TRBJ2-3; 8 bases agree with TRBD2. The CDR3 spans 18 residues. CDR1 and CDR2 from the germline V gene are LGHNA and YSLEER. Unmatched junction bases numbered 10, after V lost 0 bases and J lost 2 bases. Here the CDR3 reads CASSQDVLAGGATDTQYF. CDR3 DNA: TGCGCCAGCAGCCAAGACGTGCTCGCGGGGGGCGCCACAGATACGCAGTATTTT.

The count of this clone is one. This chain connects TRBV19 to TRBJ1-5; 8 positions agree with TRBD1. Germline loops: CDR1 LNHDA, CDR2 SQIVND (reference sequence). The J segment lost 7 bases and the V segment lost 5 bases, leaving 10 bases of the junction unmatched. The CDR3 is 15 residues long. The CDR3 loop is CASSSQDRAGQPQHF. For the CDR3, the DNA is TGTGCCAGTAGTTCCCAGGACAGGGCAGGACAGCCCCAGCATTTT.

The chain employs TRBV6-1 and TRBJ2-2; D is possibly TRBD2 (6 bases). Germline V lookup: CDR1 MNHNS, CDR2 SASEGT. There are 13 residues in the CDR3. CDR3 coding DNA: TGTGGTGGGTCGGGGGTAAGGGCCGGGGAGCTGTTTTTT. This translates into CGGSGVRAGELFF.

In nucleotides, the CDR3 is TGTGCCAGCAGCCAGATGGGACAAAAGGCTTACTCTGGAAACACCATATATTTT. This sequence encodes CASSQMGQKAYSGNTIYF. The chain combines TRBV2 with TRBJ1-3, with a weak D call TRBD1 (6 bases). The CDR3 spans 18 residues. V dropped 6 bases and J dropped 0 bases, with 21 bases sitting between them. Germline CDR1 SNHLY, CDR2 FYNNEI.

The chain uses TRBV9 and TRBJ2-1, with TRBD1 matching 7 bases. Germline assignment: CDR1 SGDLS and CDR2 YYNGEE. The CDR3 sequence is 17 residues long. J lost 5 bases, V lost 4 bases, and 15 bases had no gene match. This CDR3 is CASSFSQGQPLDNEQFF. The DNA for the CDR3 is TGTGCCAGCAGCTTCTCCCAGGGACAGCCCCTGGACAATGAGCAGTTCTTC.

V usage is TRBV27 and J usage is TRBJ2-7; TRBD2 matches 9 bases. This CDR3 region has 15 residues. Trimming at V came to 5 bases and at J to 4 bases, leaving 9 bases not matched to a gene. In germline, CDR1 is MNHEY, CDR2 SMNVEV (reference sequence). The CDR3 spells CASSMDSGSRYEQYF. The CDR3 DNA follows: TGTGCCAGCAGTATGGATAGCGGGAGCAGGTACGAGCAGTACTTC.

The rearrangement links TRBV7-9 to TRBJ1-1; D remains ambiguous. The CDR3 is made up of 14 amino acids. The germline V gene has CDR1 SEHNR and CDR2 FQNEAQ (reference sequence). V lost 10 bases and J 0 bases, leaving 15 bases between the germline ends. CDR3 in DNA: TGTGCCACCCGTTATGGGCAGTTGAACACTGAAGCTTTCTTT. As protein: CATRYGQLNTEAFF.

The V and J genes are TRBV11-2 and TRBJ2-1, with TRBD2 as a possible D gene (5 bases). V lost 5 bases to trimming and J lost 0 bases, with 14 bases between them. Germline V gene data show CDR1 as SGHAT and CDR2 as FQNNGV. The CDR3 runs to 16 residues. CDR3 in amino acids: CASSRAPGSSYNEQFF. DNA for the CDR3: TGTGCCAGCAGCCGAGCGCCGGGGAGCTCCTACAATGAGCAGTTCTTC.

The chain carries TRBV27 and TRBJ2-5; D might be TRBD2 (5 bases). Trimming took 5 bases from V and 2 from J, leaving 9 bases between them. This CDR3 has 13 residues. The germline V gene has CDR1 MNHEY and CDR2 SMNVEV (reference sequence). The CDR3 DNA is TGTGCCAGCAGTCCCAGGACTCAAGAGACCCAGTACTTC. Residues: CASSPRTQETQYF.

The CDR3 sequence is CASGQNTDTQYF. The CDR3 DNA reads TGTGCTAGTGGGCAGAACACAGATACGCAGTATTTT. V usage is TRBV12-5 and J usage is TRBJ2-3; unclear D gene. The CDR3 is 12 amino acids. V was pared by 6 bases and J by 2 bases, with 6 bases between. Germline loops: CDR1 LGHNT, CDR2 FRNRAP.

This sequence joins TRBV30 and TRBJ2-3; D not certain. Trimming shortened V by 1 base and J by 10 bases, and 12 bases separated the two germline ends. Germline V gene data show CDR1 as GTSNPN and CDR2 as SVGIG (reference sequence). This CDR3 is 12 amino acids long. For the CDR3, the DNA is TGTGCCTGGAGTGCGGGTTTAGTCGCGCAGTATTTT. Encoded protein: CAWSAGLVAQYF.

This clone appeared a few times. The chain recombines TRBV10-2 with TRBJ1-1; D unclear. This CDR3 is 13 amino acids long. V was cut by 4 bases and J by 0 bases, with 6 bases left in between. Germline assignment: CDR1 WSHSY and CDR2 SAAADI. The CDR3 sequence is CASSATLNTEAFF. The CDR3 DNA reads TGCGCCAGCAGTGCCACATTGAACACTGAAGCTTTCTTT.